These 7 T cell receptor beta chains share one sample of origin, sequenced in a study of molecular identifiers for immune sequencing clone quantification. TCRdb fed the PCR reads into MiXCR, producing one record per CDR3 protein. Of 97,000 or so distinct CDR3 sequences listed, roughly 24% were seen once; the top ten hold under 1%. The sequencing input was naive CD8+ T cells from blood, with Jurkat cell RNA spiked in. Subset here: FACS-sorted CD8+CD4-CCR7+CD45RA+ naive T cells. The origin of the receptors is a human donor in good health. Some libraries in this study had Jurkat cell RNA spiked in.

This clonotype was seen many times. The rearrangement uses TRBV7-3 and TRBJ2-1; D ambiguous. The V gene lost 3 bases and the J gene lost 0 bases, with 9 bases spanning the gap. Germline CDR1 is SGHTA and CDR2 is FQGTGA. The CDR3 runs 15 residues. The CDR3 region is CASSFGINSYNEQFF. The CDR3 coding sequence is TGTGCCAGCAGCTTCGGTATAAACTCCTACAATGAGCAGTTCTTC.

This clonotype has a handful of counts. The V call is TRBV29-1, the J call TRBJ1-1; D unresolved. The germline gives CDR1 SQVTM, CDR2 ANQGSEA. CDR3 length: 13 residues. The V end lost 7 bases, the J end lost 3 bases, and 15 bases lay between the germline ends. Here the CDR3 reads CSARHGSYTEAFF. DNA for the CDR3: TGCAGCGCTCGACATGGCTCGTACACTGAAGCTTTCTTT.

A note on this clonotype: It is likely a read error, because the conserved phenylalanine at the end of the CDR3 is missing. The gene calls are TRBV29-1 and TRBJ1-2, with 7 bases fitting TRBD1. The V gene end was trimmed by 6 bases and the J gene end by 4 bases; junction bases not matched to a gene: 8. CDR3 length: 13 residues. Germline values: CDR1 SQVTM, CDR2 ANQGSEA. CDR3 loop: CSVERQGGYGYTS. DNA for the CDR3: TGCAGCGTCGAGAGGCAGGGGGGCTATGGCTACACCTCC.

This chain connects TRBV5-1 to TRBJ2-3; 11 bases align to TRBD2. With V trimmed by 2 bases and J by 6 bases, 8 bases remained unmatched. Germline V gene lookup returns CDR1 SGHRS and CDR2 YFSETQ. CDR3 length: 16 residues. Here the CDR3 reads CASSLVSGGAADTQYF. The CDR3 DNA is TGCGCCAGCAGCTTAGTTAGCGGGGGGGCCGCGGATACGCAGTATTTT.

Worth noting for this clonotype: Since the CDR3 does not end with the conserved phenylalanine or tryptophan, this likely comes from a read error. V usage is TRBV29-1 and J usage is TRBJ2-1; 10 nucleotides line up with TRBD2. CDR3 size: 14 residues. Germline assignment: CDR1 SQVTM and CDR2 ANQGSEA. The CDR3 protein is CSFGLAEPYNEQFY. CDR3 nucleotides: TGCAGTTTCGGACTAGCGGAGCCCTACAATGAGCAGTTCTAC.

This clonotype has ten or more counts. The J gene is TRBJ2-7, the V gene TRBV29-1; 7 bases fit TRBD1. CDR1 SQVTM and CDR2 ANQGSEA come from the germline V gene. The V and J ends lost 5 bases and 2 bases, in that order; junction bases with no gene match: 3. The CDR3 loop spans 12 amino acids. CDR3 DNA sequence: TGCAGCGTTAGGGACAGAGCCTACGAGCAGTACTTC. Protein product: CSVRDRAYEQYF.

Note on this clonotype: A much larger clone lies one base from this, so it may be a read error. The rearrangement uses TRBV7-9 and TRBJ2-1; TRBD2 matches 9 bases. Germline CDR1 is SEHNR and CDR2 is FQNEAQ (reference sequence). There are 16 residues in the CDR3. V lost 4 bases, J lost 12 bases, and 16 bases stayed unmatched. The CDR3 DNA is TGTGCCAGCAGCTCCCCGGGTAGCGGGAGAGCCCATGTGCAGTTCTTC. Encoded protein: CASSSPGSGRAHVQFF.